This paragraph reports one T cell receptor beta chain. The data were produced by immunoSEQ multiplex PCR, yet TCRdb's version contains in-frame clones alone and is incomplete. The table records under 350,000 clones, 65% to 90% of them present only once. The data are from a study of blood T cell repertoires in COVID-19. For the study at large: Acute-phase and convalescent COVID-19 samples originated in the United States, Italy and Spain.

The CDR3 consists of 19 residues. Germline trimming cut 1 base from V and 1 base from J; bases unmatched to any gene: 9. The V gene's germline CDR1 is SGHVS and CDR2 FQNEAQ. The receptor was derived from a human donor in a cohort sampled during active COVID-19. This chain links TRBV7-8 with TRBJ2-1; 11 nucleotides match TRBD2. The sample taken for sequencing was peripheral blood. The CDR3 sequence is CASSLDLLAGVGSYNEQFF. CDR3 coding DNA: TGTGCCAGCAGCTTAGATCTACTAGCGGGAGTGGGGTCCTACAATGAGCAGTTCTTC.